The text below deals with one T cell receptor beta chain. This sample was included in a study of glioma-infiltrating T cells after dendritic cell vaccination. About the research overall: Autologous tumor lysate was loaded overnight onto monocyte-derived dendritic cells grown seven days with IL-4 and GM-CSF. Dendritic cell vaccine was injected intradermally three times, biweekly.

Before vaccination, two weeks after the third vaccination, and at progression, PBMC were collected. V shed 1 base and J shed 7 bases, with 11 bases lying between them. CDR3 length: 14 amino acids. Germline V gene data show CDR1 as SGHVS and CDR2 as FQNEAQ. Primers: 60 V beta forward and 13 J beta reverse. Here immunoSEQ multiplex PCR was the method, and the copy in TCRdb shows in-frame clones only, minus some. The profile shows 80,000 to 100,000 clones, 79% of them singletons. J is TRBJ1-5 and V is TRBV7-8; D remains ambiguous. Sample: blood, taken before dendritic cell vaccination. The sequence derives from a human donor with glioblastoma. CDR3 residues: CASSLGGGSQPQHF. The CDR3 coding sequence is TGTGCCAGCAGCTTAGGGGGAGGCAGCCAGCCCCAGCATTTT.